The clone carrying this T cell receptor beta chain appeared a few times. The antigen is undetermined. The sample comes from a study of T-cell memory formation after mild COVID-19. General study findings and limits: Clones that got smaller from day 15 to 85 had even CD4/CD8, while clones growing later tipped toward CD4+.

Germline values: CDR1 SGDLS, CDR2 YYNGEE. Trimming removed 0 bases at V and 5 bases at J, with 11 bases between. This CDR3 contains 14 residues. In TCRdb, the 5' RACE reads were re-called with MiXCR into one record per CDR3 protein. The profile shows about 350,000 distinct CDR3 sequences, roughly 13% of them singletons. This TCR came from a man aged 18 to 30 who had mild COVID-19 (a few samples of this study predate the infection). Cell type and time point are not known. The V gene is TRBV9, the J gene TRBJ1-1; D is undetermined. The source material was PBMCs or a T cell subset sorted from them (not recorded which). Here the CDR3 reads CASSVGGRVTEAFF. The CDR3 coding sequence is TGTGCCAGCAGCGTAGGGGGTAGGGTTACTGAAGCTTTCTTT.